A single sample gave rise to the 2 T cell receptor beta chains below, sequenced in a study of long-term antiretroviral therapy in people with HIV. At survey level, the immunoSEQ assay was run in its v3.0 version. Clones were sequenced by immunoSEQ multiplex PCR, and TCRdb holds only the in-frame ones, with some missing. This sample carries more than 15,000 clones, approximately 93% of them seen once, and the ten largest clones take around 13%. Specimen: unsorted PBMCs, collected 0.6 years after starting antiretroviral therapy. All receptors come from a woman between 35 and 50 years old with HIV.

The chain employs TRBV5-6 and TRBJ2-6; D not certain. With 4 bases removed from V and 0 bases from J, the gap between germline ends came to 14 bases. Germline V lookup: CDR1 SGHDT, CDR2 YYEEEE. This CDR3 spans 17 amino acids. Here the CDR3 reads CASSALGQHSGANVLTF. The CDR3 DNA reads as TGTGCCAGCAGCGCCCTAGGGCAACACTCTGGGGCCAACGTCCTGACTTTC.

This chain connects TRBV7-9 to TRBJ1-2; TRBD1 is a possible D gene (5 bases). CDR1 SEHNR and CDR2 FQNEAQ come from the germline V gene (reference sequence). Trimming left V 3 bases short and J 1 base short, with 9 bases between. The CDR3 totals 14 residues. CDR3 in DNA: TGTGCCAGCAGCTTGACAGACCTTAACTATGGCTACACCTTC. Translated: CASSLTDLNYGYTF. The whole variable domain, filled in from reference TRBV7-9 and TRBJ1-2, reads DTGVSQNPRHKITKRGQNVTFRCDPISEHNRLYWYRQTLGQGPEFLTYFQNEAQLEKSRLLSDRFSAERPKGSFSTLEIQRTEQGDSAMYLCASSLTDLNYGYTFGSGTRLTVV.